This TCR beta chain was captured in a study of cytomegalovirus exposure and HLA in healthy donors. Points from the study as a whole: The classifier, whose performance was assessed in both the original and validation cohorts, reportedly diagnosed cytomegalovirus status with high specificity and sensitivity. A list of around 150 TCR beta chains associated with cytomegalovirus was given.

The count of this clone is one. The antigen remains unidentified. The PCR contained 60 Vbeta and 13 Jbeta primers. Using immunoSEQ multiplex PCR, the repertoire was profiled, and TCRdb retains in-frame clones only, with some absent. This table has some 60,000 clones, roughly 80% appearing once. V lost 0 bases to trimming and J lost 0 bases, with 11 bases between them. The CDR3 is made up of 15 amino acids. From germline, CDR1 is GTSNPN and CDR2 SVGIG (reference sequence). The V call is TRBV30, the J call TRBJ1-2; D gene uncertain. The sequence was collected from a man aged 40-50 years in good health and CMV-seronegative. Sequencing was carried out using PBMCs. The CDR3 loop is CAWSVKSGANYGYTF. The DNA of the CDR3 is TGTGCCTGGAGTGTAAAATCAGGCGCTAACTATGGCTACACCTTC.